The rows below give T cell receptor beta chains drawn from one sample of a study of cytomegalovirus exposure and HLA in healthy donors. Some clones are missing from TCRdb's copy, which holds only in-frame ones; the method was immunoSEQ multiplex PCR. The sample carries approximately 99,000 clones, about 94% recorded once. The sequenced material came from PBMCs. The receptors were gathered from a woman between 18 and 29 years old in good health and CMV-seronegative. The CDR3 runs from the conserved cysteine through the conserved F or W. A D gene is named only where the DNA matches it firmly. Expanded clones get a size class; other rows say once, few or many, or leave the size out.

-	TRBV7-2	-	TRBJ1-5	CASSPHRDQPQHF	TGTGCCAGCAGCCCACACAGGGATCAGCCCCAGCATTTT
-	TRBV7-2	-	TRBJ2-2	CASSLASGNGELFF	TGTGCCAGCAGCTTAGCGTCCGGGAACGGGGAGCTGTTTTTT
TRBD1	TRBV6-4	-	TRBJ2-7	CASSAGTGSEQYF	TGTGCCAGCAGTGCCGGGACAGGGTCCGAGCAGTACTTC
-	TRBV9	-	TRBJ1-2	CASSVGGPGSLDGYTF	TGTGCCAGCAGCGTAGGAGGGCCGGGCAGTCTCGATGGCTACACCTTC
-	TRBV28	-	TRBJ1-5	CASSLRAQPQHF	TGTGCCAGCAGTTTGAGGGCCCAGCCCCAGCATTTT
TRBD1	TRBV2	once	TRBJ2-5	CASSQLDRVQTQYF	TGTGCCAGCAGCCAACTGGACAGGGTGCAGACCCAGTACTTC
-	TRBV27	-	TRBJ2-7	CASSLFAGLRYEQYF	TGTGCCAGCAGTTTATTTGCGGGACTGCGGTACGAGCAGTACTTC
-	TRBV15	-	TRBJ1-1	CATSRGLNTEAFF	TGTGCCACCAGCAGAGGTTTAAACACTGAAGCTTTCTTT
-	TRBV19	-	TRBJ2-5	CASSIRGETQYF	TGTGCCAGTAGTATTAGGGGAGAGACCCAGTACTTC
TRBD1	TRBV29-1	-	TRBJ2-7	CSVVAPRQGLNSYEQYF	TGCAGCGTTGTAGCCCCCCGACAGGGTCTGAACTCCTACGAGCAGTACTTC
TRBD2	TRBV9	-	TRBJ2-5	CASSPRASGGAETQYF	TGTGCCAGCAGTCCTCGGGCTAGCGGGGGGGCAGAGACCCAGTACTTC
-	TRBV4-3	once	TRBJ2-2	CASSQGHGTGELFF	TGCGCCAGCAGCCAAGGCCACGGCACCGGGGAGCTGTTTTTT
TRBD1	TRBV2	-	TRBJ1-1	CASSPRDSCFF	TGTGCCAGCAGTCCTAGGGACAGCTGTTTCTTT
-	TRBV4-1	-	TRBJ2-5	CASSQVSAGRETQYF	TGCGCCAGCAGCCAAGTATCGGCGGGGAGAGAGACCCAGTACTTC
-	TRBV6-1	once	TRBJ2-7	CATTGISSYEQYF	TGTGCCACCACAGGTATAAGTTCCTACGAGCAGTACTTC
TRBD2	TRBV4-1	once	TRBJ2-5	CASSQDRGLAGEGEETQYF	TGCGCCAGCAGCCAAGATCGTGGACTAGCGGGGGAGGGGGAAGAGACCCAGTACTTC
-	TRBV30	-	TRBJ1-2	CAWSSGGFGGYTF	TGTGCCTGGAGCTCGGGGGGTTTCGGTGGCTACACCTTC
TRBD1	TRBV7-9	-	TRBJ1-1	CASSLIRTGFMGGTEAFF	TGTGCCAGCAGCTTAATCCGGACAGGGTTCATGGGAGGCACTGAAGCTTTCTTT
TRBD2	TRBV9	-	TRBJ2-1	CASSARLAGGNNEQFF	TGTGCCAGCAGCGCCCGACTAGCGGGGGGAAACAATGAGCAGTTCTTC
-	TRBV7-9	-	TRBJ1-1	CASSLPEIIRGTEAFF	TGTGCCAGCAGCTTACCTGAAATCATAAGGGGGACTGAAGCTTTCTTT
TRBD1	TRBV6-5	once	TRBJ1-2	CASRGQGEITHGYTF	TGTGCCAGCAGGGGACAGGGGGAGATTACGCATGGCTACACCTTC
-	TRBV7-8	-	TRBJ1-3	CASSFWSPGYSGNTIYF	TGTGCCAGCAGCTTCTGGTCCCCAGGTTACTCTGGAAACACCATATATTTT
TRBD2	TRBV7-9	once	TRBJ2-5	CASSPSELAGGRETQYF	TGTGCCAGCAGCCCCTCGGAGCTAGCGGGGGGGCGCGAGACCCAGTACTTC
TRBD1	TRBV6-4	-	TRBJ2-1	CASSPTGGIRYNEQFF	TGTGCCAGCAGTCCTACAGGGGGCATACGTTATAATGAGCAGTTCTTC
TRBD2	TRBV7-8	-	TRBJ2-1	CASCGGLYNEQFF	TGTGCCAGCTGCGGGGGGCTTTACAATGAGCAGTTCTTC
-	TRBV27	once	TRBJ1-1	CASSFPGDMNTEAFF	TGTGCCAGCAGTTTCCCGGGAGATATGAACACTGAAGCTTTCTTT
TRBD2	TRBV4-1	-	TRBJ2-7	CASSQGSGASGDSYEQYF	TGCGCCAGCAGCCAAGGCAGCGGGGCTAGCGGGGACTCGTACGAGCAGTACTTC
TRBD1	TRBV4-3	-	TRBJ2-7	CASSQGPGQGYEQYF	TGCGCCAGCAGCCAGGGGCCGGGACAGGGCTACGAGCAGTACTTC
-	TRBV4-1	-	TRBJ1-3	CASSQAAFSGNTIYF	TGCGCCAGCAGCCAAGCTGCGTTCTCTGGAAACACCATATATTTT
TRBD2	TRBV6-6	-	TRBJ2-1	CASSYPRGGNEQFF	TGTGCCAGCAGTTACCCTCGCGGGGGCAATGAGCAGTTCTTC
-	TRBV5-4	-	TRBJ2-5	CASSLGRGQETQYF	TGTGCCAGCAGCCTGGGTCGGGGGCAAGAGACCCAGTACTTC
-	TRBV16	-	TRBJ2-7	CASSHFRQGSYEQYF	TGTGCCAGCAGCCATTTCAGGCAGGGGTCCTACGAGCAGTACTTC
-	TRBV6-5	-	TRBJ1-2	CASSLTAYSYGYTF	TGTGCCAGCAGTCTGACAGCATACTCCTATGGCTACACCTTC
TRBD1	TRBV2	once	TRBJ2-7	CASREQGVSYEQYF	TGTGCCAGCAGGGAACAGGGGGTTTCCTACGAGCAGTACTTC
-	TRBV6-1	-	TRBJ2-1	CASSESPTGGYEQFF	TGTGCCAGCAGTGAATCACCGACTGGGGGCTATGAGCAGTTCTTC
TRBD2	TRBV5-1	-	TRBJ2-5	CASSLGLAGGTQETQYF	TGCGCCAGCAGCTTGGGCCTAGCGGGGGGGACACAAGAGACCCAGTACTTC
-	TRBV18	-	TRBJ2-3	CASSPKTGGTDTQYF	TGTGCCAGCTCACCGAAGACAGGTGGCACAGATACGCAGTATTTT
-	TRBV2	-	TRBJ2-2	CASSEPTPGELFF	TGTGCCAGCAGTGAACCCACACCCGGGGAGCTGTTTTTT
-	TRBV10-2	-	TRBJ2-7	CASRTGDYEQYF	TGCGCCAGCAGAACGGGAGACTACGAGCAGTACTTC
-	TRBV5-1	-	TRBJ2-3	CASSLDGRGTTDTQYF	TGCGCCAGCAGCTTGGATGGGCGGGGCACCACAGATACGCAGTATTTT